The rows below give T cell receptor beta chains drawn from one sample of a study of blood T cell repertoires in COVID-19. TCRdb keeps only in-frame clones here, not all; method: immunoSEQ multiplex PCR. The sample lists approximately 100,000 clones; about nine tenths were seen once. The sample was peripheral blood. Receptors were obtained from a woman aged 80 or over in a cohort sampled during active COVID-19. The CDR3 runs from the conserved cysteine through the conserved F or W. The order of the fields is V gene, J gene, CDR3 protein.

v_call: TRBV11-2
j_call: TRBJ2-7
cdr3_aa: CASSPSPLEQYF

v_call: TRBV15
j_call: TRBJ1-1
cdr3_aa: CATSRTTGSEAFF

v_call: TRBV18
j_call: TRBJ1-5
cdr3_aa: CASSPGTGVNNQPQHF

v_call: TRBV5-8
j_call: TRBJ2-1
cdr3_aa: CASSLGAFEQFF

v_call: TRBV7-9
j_call: TRBJ2-5
cdr3_aa: CASSLALAGTETQYF

v_call: TRBV24-1
j_call: TRBJ2-1
cdr3_aa: CATSGETRSEQFF

v_call: TRBV19
j_call: TRBJ2-7
cdr3_aa: CASSKGQGKGEQYF

v_call: TRBV19
j_call: TRBJ2-7
cdr3_aa: CASGRGTSGTYEQYF

v_call: TRBV7-7
j_call: TRBJ2-5
cdr3_aa: CASSLAGAGYQETQYF

v_call: TRBV11-3
j_call: TRBJ2-1
cdr3_aa: CASSPPWGGARYNEQFF

v_call: TRBV19
j_call: TRBJ1-1
cdr3_aa: CASSIVPGNTEAFF

v_call: TRBV6-5
j_call: TRBJ2-7
cdr3_aa: CASSPPGQGRNEQYF

v_call: TRBV5-6
j_call: TRBJ2-1
cdr3_aa: CASSWGDQFYNEQFF

v_call: TRBV30
j_call: TRBJ1-2
cdr3_aa: CAWSGGMRAVTYTF

v_call: TRBV28
j_call: TRBJ1-6
cdr3_aa: CASSLWGDRGRSPLHF

v_call: TRBV6-5
j_call: TRBJ2-7
cdr3_aa: CASRRDSFYEQYF

v_call: TRBV27
j_call: TRBJ2-1
cdr3_aa: CASSTHRLGLGNEQFF

v_call: TRBV28
j_call: TRBJ2-7
cdr3_aa: CASSPGQGPHEQYF

v_call: TRBV18
j_call: TRBJ1-6
cdr3_aa: CASSPQGQYNSPLHF

v_call: TRBV7-3
j_call: TRBJ2-5
cdr3_aa: CASSSNTQETQYF

v_call: TRBV5-1
j_call: TRBJ2-1
cdr3_aa: CASGPDRGYNEQFF

v_call: TRBV11-2
j_call: TRBJ2-1
cdr3_aa: CASSPQGAHWEQFF

v_call: TRBV5-1
j_call: TRBJ1-1
cdr3_aa: CASSPLGQGPTEAFF

v_call: TRBV18
j_call: TRBJ1-2
cdr3_aa: CASSPGFRADYGYTF

v_call: TRBV28
j_call: TRBJ1-1
cdr3_aa: CASSFRGGTEAFF

v_call: TRBV27
j_call: TRBJ1-6
cdr3_aa: CASSLRPLGEVNSPLHF

v_call: TRBV2
j_call: TRBJ2-5
cdr3_aa: CASSRTYREQETQYF

v_call: TRBV5-1
j_call: TRBJ2-5
cdr3_aa: CASSLSQEGTQYF

v_call: TRBV28
j_call: TRBJ2-3
cdr3_aa: CASSFLTSGRTDTQYF

v_call: TRBV14
j_call: TRBJ2-7
cdr3_aa: CASSQPGQGSYEQYF

v_call: TRBV25-1
j_call: TRBJ1-1
cdr3_aa: CASARTGRNTEAFF

v_call: TRBV19
j_call: TRBJ1-1
cdr3_aa: CANRMDPGQGALVTEAFF

v_call: TRBV19
j_call: TRBJ2-1
cdr3_aa: CASRFGAGENNEQFF

v_call: TRBV9
j_call: TRBJ2-1
cdr3_aa: CASSVASGGYNEQFF

v_call: TRBV28
j_call: TRBJ1-5
cdr3_aa: CASSPGGSNQPQHF

v_call: TRBV24-1
j_call: TRBJ2-5
cdr3_aa: CATSDTLAGEETQYF

v_call: TRBV6-5
j_call: TRBJ1-1
cdr3_aa: CASRTRGQGTEAFF

v_call: TRBV6-1
j_call: TRBJ2-5
cdr3_aa: CASSELSTETQYF

v_call: TRBV19
j_call: TRBJ2-3
cdr3_aa: CASSISPSTDTQYF

v_call: TRBV5-8
j_call: TRBJ2-5
cdr3_aa: CASSLVRSGGGETQYF

v_call: TRBV7-3
j_call: TRBJ2-1
cdr3_aa: CASSPWGSQANEQFF

v_call: TRBV7-9
j_call: TRBJ2-7
cdr3_aa: CASQRGEYEQYF

v_call: TRBV11-1
j_call: TRBJ2-5
cdr3_aa: CASATLAGGGQETQYF

v_call: TRBV19
j_call: TRBJ2-1
cdr3_aa: CASSTGIGEQFF

v_call: TRBV7-3
j_call: TRBJ2-1
cdr3_aa: CASSPFPAVGYNEQFF

v_call: TRBV5-1
j_call: TRBJ1-4
cdr3_aa: CASSSKTGTTNEKLFF

v_call: TRBV27
j_call: TRBJ2-2
cdr3_aa: CASSSTSSTGELFF

v_call: TRBV7-3
j_call: TRBJ2-7
cdr3_aa: CASSSVPGGGVNEQYF

v_call: TRBV6-2/TRBV6-3
j_call: TRBJ2-1
cdr3_aa: CASSLLAVPYNEQFF

v_call: TRBV9
j_call: TRBJ1-4
cdr3_aa: CASSVAANEKLFF

v_call: TRBV27
j_call: TRBJ2-7
cdr3_aa: CASSSGEGMGSSYEQYF

v_call: TRBV9
j_call: TRBJ2-6
cdr3_aa: CASSVVVGGGGANVLTF

v_call: TRBV28
j_call: TRBJ2-3
cdr3_aa: CASSSPGTGPGTQYF

v_call: TRBV5-1
j_call: TRBJ2-5
cdr3_aa: CASNLEPTTKETQYF

v_call: TRBV27
j_call: TRBJ1-2
cdr3_aa: CASSTPRTGDGYTF

v_call: TRBV19
j_call: TRBJ1-6
cdr3_aa: CASSGLGNSPLHF

v_call: TRBV12-3/TRBV12-4
j_call: TRBJ1-3
cdr3_aa: CAGREGNTIYF

v_call: TRBV28
j_call: TRBJ2-7
cdr3_aa: CASSLVGLSYEQYF

v_call: TRBV5-1
j_call: TRBJ2-7
cdr3_aa: CASSLTGDPYEQYF